Listed below are T cell receptor beta chains from one sample, sequenced in a study of cytomegalovirus exposure and HLA in healthy donors. The table came from immunoSEQ multiplex PCR; TCRdb's copy has only in-frame clones and leaves some out. The table includes over 120,000 clones, around 80% detected once. The sequenced sample was PBMCs. The source is a man aged 25-40 years in good health and CMV-seropositive. Each CDR3 is given with its conserved first and last residue. D genes are given only for firm matches. A row's size may be missing; if present it is once, few, many or a size class.

j_call | d_call | clone_size | v_call | cdr3_nt | cdr3_aa
TRBJ2-7 | TRBD1 | once | TRBV7-2 | TGTGCCAGCAGCTCCGAGGACAGGCCCTACGAGCAGTACTTC | CASSSEDRPYEQYF
TRBJ1-6 | . | . | TRBV28 | TGTGCCAGCAGTTTTGGCCTTACCAATTCACCCCTCCACTTT | CASSFGLTNSPLHF
TRBJ1-1 | . | . | TRBV7-6 | TGTGCCAGCAGCTTGGGGGCCCCGCCGACTGAAGCTTTCTTT | CASSLGAPPTEAFF
TRBJ2-4 | . | . | TRBV19 | TGTGCCAGTAGTATAGGAGACACAATGAAAAACATTCAGTACTTC | CASSIGDTMKNIQYF
TRBJ2-7 | TRBD2 | . | TRBV28 | TGTGCCAGCAGTTTGGGGGGGGACGAGCAGTACTTC | CASSLGGDEQYF
TRBJ1-6 | . | . | TRBV27 | TGTGCCAGCAGCCCGTTCCTCAGCTCCTATAATTCACCCCTCCACTTT | CASSPFLSSYNSPLHF
TRBJ2-5 | TRBD2 | . | TRBV19 | TGTGCCACTAGACTAGCGGGAGGGCCGGGCCACCAAGAGACCCAGTACTTC | CATRLAGGPGHQETQYF
TRBJ2-3 | TRBD1 | . | TRBV9 | TGTGCCAGCAGCCCGGCGGTGACAGGGGGCACAGATACGCAGTATTTT | CASSPAVTGGTDTQYF
TRBJ2-7 | . | once | TRBV7-9 | TGTGCCAGCAGCTTAGGGGGAGGTATAACCTACGAGCAGTACTTC | CASSLGGGITYEQYF
TRBJ2-3 | TRBD2 | . | TRBV7-7 | TGTGCCAGCAGCCCTCTAGCGGGAGGGACCGATACGCAGTATTTT | CASSPLAGGTDTQYF
TRBJ1-5 | . | few | TRBV6-1 | TGTGCCAGCAGTGGCGGGGCCGGCCCCAATCAGCCCCAGCATTTT | CASSGGAGPNQPQHF
TRBJ1-4 | . | . | TRBV28 | TGTGCCAGCAGTAGGGAGGGAGGGTGGGAAAAACTGTTTTTT | CASSREGGWEKLFF
TRBJ1-4 | . | . | TRBV18 | TGTGCCAACTCATGGACAGTGGATAATGAAAAACTGTTTTTT | CANSWTVDNEKLFF
TRBJ1-3 | . | . | TRBV6-5 | TGTGCCAGCAGGGAGGACTCTGGAAACACCATATATTTT | CASREDSGNTIYF
TRBJ1-1 | . | few | TRBV5-8 | TGTGCCAGCAGTCGGGGGTACGACACTGAAGCTTTCTTT | CASSRGYDTEAFF